The rows below give T cell receptor beta chains drawn from one sample of a study of shared clonotypes between healthy human individuals. The table came from immunoSEQ multiplex PCR; TCRdb's copy has only in-frame clones and leaves some out. The data show roughly 410,000 clones, around 96% seen once. Input material: memory CD8+ T cells sorted from blood. These receptors were taken from a man under 40 in good health. Each CDR3 is given with its conserved first and last residue. D genes are given only for firm matches. Size tells how often a clone was seen (once, few, many) or the class of an expanded clone, and some rows leave it out.

TRBV28	TRBJ2-5	.	.	CASSLWGRETQYF	TGTGCCAGCAGTTTGTGGGGGCGGGAGACCCAGTACTTC
TRBV19	TRBJ2-7	.	.	CASSIGAFSYEQYF	TGTGCCAGTAGTATAGGGGCGTTCTCCTACGAGCAGTACTTC
TRBV19	TRBJ2-7	.	.	CASSIERGLYEQYF	TGTGCCAGTAGTATAGAGCGGGGCCTCTACGAGCAGTACTTC
TRBV28	TRBJ2-7	.	.	CASSAGSYEQYF	TGTGCCAGCAGTGCAGGTTCCTACGAGCAGTACTTC
TRBV5-1	TRBJ1-1	once	.	CASSFRALTTEAFF	TGCGCCAGCAGCTTCCGGGCCTTAACTACTGAAGCTTTCTTT
TRBV5-4	TRBJ2-4	.	.	CASSLAPSVKNIQYF	TGTGCCAGCAGCTTGGCCCCTAGCGTCAAAAACATTCAGTACTTC
TRBV7-2	TRBJ1-1	.	TRBD1	CASSKGQGWETEAFF	TGTGCCAGCAGCAAAGGACAGGGGTGGGAGACTGAAGCTTTCTTT
TRBV4-2	TRBJ2-7	.	TRBD1	CASSQDRQGYEQYF	TGTGCCAGCAGCCAAGATCGACAGGGCTACGAGCAGTACTTC
TRBV15	TRBJ1-4	.	.	CATSRETEPWEKLFF	TGTGCCACCAGCAGAGAGACAGAACCATGGGAAAAACTGTTTTTT
TRBV9	TRBJ1-3	.	.	CASSVMEGSSGNTIYF	TGTGCCAGCAGCGTAATGGAGGGAAGTTCTGGAAACACCATATATTTT
TRBV5-5	TRBJ2-1	.	TRBD2	CASSVGLAGPRQFF	TGTGCCAGCAGCGTGGGACTAGCGGGTCCCCGGCAGTTCTTC
TRBV9	TRBJ1-4	.	TRBD1	CASSVDDRGVGKLFF	TGTGCCAGCAGCGTAGATGACAGGGGAGTAGGAAAACTGTTTTTT
TRBV29-1	TRBJ2-7	.	.	CSAQTGASSYEQYF	TGCAGCGCCCAAACAGGAGCCAGCTCCTACGAGCAGTACTTC